The clone carrying this T cell receptor beta chain has just a few counts. This sample was taken from a study of CD8 T cells in Susac syndrome. The V gene's germline CDR1 is SGHTA and CDR2 FQGNSA. The CDR3 covers 12 residues. V was trimmed by 1 base and J by 2 bases, leaving 3 bases between them. Under recently defined diagnostic criteria, the patients with Susac syndrome qualified as having definite or probable disease. An input of about 0.45 to 1 ug of RNA was subjected to reverse transcription using random hexamers. TCRdb reprocessed the immunoSEQ multiplex PCR reads via MiXCR and lists one record per CDR3 protein. The repertoire consists of 240,000 or so distinct CDR3 sequences, with about 96% occurring once and the leading ten covering about 0.095%.

The source of this sequence is a human donor with Susac syndrome. The chain employs TRBV7-2 and TRBJ2-7; no clear D. Sequencing was done on a sample of CD4+ T cells from PBMCs. This chain's CDR3 is CASSLDTYEQYF. The CDR3 DNA sequence: TGTGCCAGCAGCTTAGATACCTACGAGCAGTACTTC.